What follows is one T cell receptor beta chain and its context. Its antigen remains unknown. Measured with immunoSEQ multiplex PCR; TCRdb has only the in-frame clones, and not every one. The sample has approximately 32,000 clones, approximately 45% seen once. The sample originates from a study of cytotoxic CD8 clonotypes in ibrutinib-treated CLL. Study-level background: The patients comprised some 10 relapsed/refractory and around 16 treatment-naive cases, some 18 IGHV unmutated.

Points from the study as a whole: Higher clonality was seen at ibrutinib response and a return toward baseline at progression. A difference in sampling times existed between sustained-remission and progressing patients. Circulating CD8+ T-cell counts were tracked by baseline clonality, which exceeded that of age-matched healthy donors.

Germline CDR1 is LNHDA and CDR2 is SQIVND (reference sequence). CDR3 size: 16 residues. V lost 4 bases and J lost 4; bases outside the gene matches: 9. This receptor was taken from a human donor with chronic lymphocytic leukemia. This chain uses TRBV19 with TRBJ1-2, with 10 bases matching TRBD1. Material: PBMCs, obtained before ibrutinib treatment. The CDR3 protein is CASSSTKTGGRYGYTF. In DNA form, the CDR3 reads TGTGCCAGTAGTAGCACTAAGACAGGGGGCCGCTATGGCTACACCTTC.